Listed here are 20 T cell receptor beta chains from one sample, sequenced in a study of long-term antiretroviral therapy in people with HIV. The run of the v3.0 immunoSEQ assay was at survey level. The table came from immunoSEQ multiplex PCR; TCRdb's copy has only in-frame clones and leaves some out. This table has about 20,000 clones, just under 85% appearing once. The sample in question was unsorted PBMCs, obtained about 4 years after starting antiretroviral therapy. These receptor sequences come from a man between 18 and 29 years old with HIV.

This clone was detected once. The chain has TRBV15 and TRBJ2-7; tentatively, D is TRBD1 or TRBD2 (5 bases each). V dropped 5 bases and J dropped 3 bases, with 14 bases sitting between them. CDR1 is LNHNV and CDR2 is YYDKDF in the germline V gene (reference sequence). The CDR3 sequence is 14 residues long. The CDR3 protein is CATSSGTVNYEQYF. The CDR3 nucleotides are TGTGCCACCAGCTCCGGGACCGTGAACTACGAGCAGTACTTC.

V is TRBV29-1 and J is TRBJ1-1; D is possibly TRBD1 (5 bases). The CDR3 has 15 amino acids. V was clipped by 4 bases and J by 0 bases, with 15 bases between them. From germline, CDR1 is SQVTM and CDR2 ANQGSEA. CDR3 coding DNA: TGCAGCGTTGCGGCCGGGTGGGGGATGAACACTGAAGCTTTCTTT. It codes for CSVAAGWGMNTEAFF.

The CDR3 sequence: CASSRQEQETQYF. CDR3 nucleotides: TGTGCCAGCTCCAGACAGGAACAAGAGACCCAGTACTTC. The chain uses TRBV27 and TRBJ2-5; TRBD1 might be the D (6 bases). Germline V gene sequence: CDR1 MNHEY, CDR2 SMNVEV (reference sequence). The CDR3 runs to 13 residues. V was shortened by 8 bases and J by 2 bases, with 12 bases between the two germline ends.

V gene TRBV7-2 combines with J gene TRBJ1-6; D uncertain. The CDR3 totals 13 residues. Germline-derived CDR1 and CDR2 are SGHTA and FQGNSA. V lost 1 base, J lost 9 bases, and 7 bases lay in between. Here the CDR3 DNA reads TGTGCCAGCAGCTTAGAGAGAACTTCACCCCTCCACTTT. Translated, it gives CASSLERTSPLHF.

This chain connects TRBV19 to TRBJ1-1, with D unresolved. This CDR3 has 14 residues. Germline V gives CDR1 LNHDA, CDR2 SQIVND (reference sequence). Trimming removed 6 bases at V and 2 bases at J, with 13 bases between. The CDR3, as DNA: TGTGCCAGTAGAAGGCCCTCCGCCAACACTGAAGCTTTCTTT. Translating gives CASRRPSANTEAFF.

This clone appeared a few times. The CDR3 is CASGSEDQPQHF. Written as DNA, the CDR3 is TGTGCCAGCGGCTCGGAAGATCAGCCCCAGCATTTT. This chain joins TRBV28 and TRBJ1-5; D remains unclear. CDR1 MDHEN and CDR2 SYDVKM come from the germline V gene. The CDR3 runs to 12 residues. Trimming took off 8 bases at V and 5 bases at J, with 10 bases between the two ends.

The chain uses TRBV11-1 and TRBJ2-2, with 9 bases fitting TRBD2. The germline CDR1 and CDR2 sequences are SGHAT and FQDESV (reference sequence). V trimming: 0 bases; J trimming: 1 base; junction bases outside the gene matches: 6. The CDR3 is 18 amino acids. The CDR3 reads CASSLALPAGGNTGELFF. In nucleotides, the CDR3 is TGTGCCAGCAGCTTAGCGCTTCCAGCGGGGGGGAACACCGGGGAGCTGTTTTTT.

The rearrangement uses TRBV18 and TRBJ1-1; D ambiguous. Germline CDR1 and CDR2: KGHSH and LQKENI. The CDR3 covers 12 residues. V was shortened by 3 bases and J by 1 base, with 3 bases between the two germline ends. In DNA, the CDR3 is TGTGCCAGCTCACCCCAGAACACTGAAGCTTTCTTT. It translates to CASSPQNTEAFF.

The V and J genes are TRBV9 and TRBJ2-5; D is perhaps TRBD2 (6 bases). V was pared by 4 bases and J by 1 base, with 14 bases between. Per the germline V gene, CDR1 is SGDLS and CDR2 is YYNGEE. The CDR3 totals 15 residues. The DNA for the CDR3 is TGTGCCAGCAGCCCCCTGGGGGGAACCCAAGAGACCCAGTACTTC. Translated, it gives CASSPLGGTQETQYF.

V gene TRBV6-1 combines with J gene TRBJ1-5; D possibly corresponds to TRBD1 (5 bases). Trimming removed 0 bases from V and 6 bases from J, with 15 bases in between. This CDR3 has 16 amino acids. Looked up from germline, CDR1 is MNHNS and CDR2 is SASEGT. CDR3 nucleotide sequence: TGTGCCAGCAGTGAAGCGCAGGGTTTATTGGGTCAGCCCCAGCATTTT. Protein: CASSEAQGLLGQPQHF.

This chain joins TRBV2 and TRBJ1-5, with 8 bases aligning to TRBD1. Germline CDR1 and CDR2: SNHLY and FYNNEI. This CDR3 region has 13 residues. Trimming cost V 6 bases and J 6 bases; bases outside gene matches: 4. CDR3 sequence (DNA): TGTGCCAGCAGGACAGGGGAGAGTCAGCCCCAGCATTTT. Its protein product is CASRTGESQPQHF.

The V call is TRBV27, the J call TRBJ2-3, with no clear D. In germline, CDR1 is MNHEY, CDR2 SMNVEV (reference sequence). V lost 0 bases to trimming and J lost 2 bases, with 9 bases between them. The CDR3 has 15 amino acids. The CDR3 loop reads CASSLSSLYTDTQYF. As DNA, the CDR3 is TGTGCCAGCAGTTTATCGAGTCTCTACACAGATACGCAGTATTTT.

V is TRBV11-2 and J is TRBJ2-7; D remains ambiguous. The CDR3 extends over 14 amino acids. Germline V gene data show CDR1 as SGHAT and CDR2 as FQNNGV. The V end lost 1 base, the J end lost 1 base, and 8 bases lay between the germline ends. The CDR3 sequence: CASSLGLLSYEQYF. The DNA of the CDR3 is TGTGCCAGCAGCTTAGGTCTCCTTTCCTACGAGCAGTACTTC.

CDR3 region: CASSVRDTNQPQHF. The DNA of the CDR3 is TGTGCCAGTAGTGTACGGGACACTAATCAGCCCCAGCATTTT. V and J are TRBV19 and TRBJ1-5; TRBD1 might be the D (6 bases). Germline CDR1 is LNHDA and CDR2 is SQIVND (reference sequence). This CDR3 has 14 amino acids. Trimming cost V 5 bases and J 4 bases, with 12 bases left between them.

The CDR3 nucleotides are TGTGCCAGCTCACCACCGGGACTACCAGGGGACATTCAGTACTTC. Amino acid sequence: CASSPPGLPGDIQYF. The chain combines TRBV18 with TRBJ2-4; D is possibly TRBD2 (7 bases). The V gene lost 0 bases and the J gene lost 8 bases, with 14 bases spanning the gap. The CDR3 is 15 amino acids. Germline CDR1 and CDR2: KGHSH and LQKENI.

The V and J genes are TRBV19 and TRBJ1-2; 10 nucleotides align to TRBD1. CDR1 LNHDA and CDR2 SQIVND come from the germline V gene (reference sequence). Trimming took 5 bases from V and 7 from J; bases not matched to a gene: 7. The CDR3 loop spans 14 amino acids. The CDR3 is CASSEDRGSGGYTF. The CDR3 bases are TGTGCCAGTAGTGAGGACAGGGGGTCTGGTGGCTACACCTTC.

This sequence joins TRBV27 and TRBJ2-2, with D possibly called TRBD1 or TRBD2 (5 bases each). Trimming stripped 2 bases from V and 1 base from J, with 8 bases between. The CDR3 extends over 15 amino acids. Germline CDR1 reads MNHEY; CDR2 reads SMNVEV (reference sequence). The CDR3 loop is CASSLGTGNTGELFF. CDR3 nucleotide sequence: TGTGCCAGCAGTTTAGGGACGGGGAACACCGGGGAGCTGTTTTTT.

The chain employs TRBV5-6 and TRBJ2-7; D not resolved. Per the germline V gene, CDR1 is SGHDT and CDR2 is YYEEEE. V was trimmed by 4 bases and J by 3 bases, leaving 20 bases between them. This CDR3 is built from 16 residues. The CDR3 DNA follows: TGTGCCAGCAGCGTTCAGCATATTTGGGTGTTCTACGAGCAGTACTTC. This codes for CASSVQHIWVFYEQYF.

A single count supports this clone. The rearrangement uses TRBV10-2 and TRBJ1-2, with a weak D call TRBD1 (6 bases). Trimming removed 6 bases at V and 4 bases at J, with 12 bases between. The germline gives CDR1 WSHSY, CDR2 SAAADI. This CDR3 has 13 amino acids. CDR3 DNA sequence: TGCGCCAGCAGACGACAGGAGACCTATGGCTACACCTTC. Translated: CASRRQETYGYTF.

V usage is TRBV19 and J usage is TRBJ2-7; unclear D gene. The germline V gene encodes CDR1 LNHDA and CDR2 SQIVND (reference sequence). The length of the CDR3 is 13 residues. V was clipped by 6 bases and J by 6 bases, with 15 bases between them. The chain's CDR3 is CASRPYPLGEQYF. CDR3 sequence (DNA): TGTGCCAGTAGACCTTACCCGCTGGGCGAGCAGTACTTC.